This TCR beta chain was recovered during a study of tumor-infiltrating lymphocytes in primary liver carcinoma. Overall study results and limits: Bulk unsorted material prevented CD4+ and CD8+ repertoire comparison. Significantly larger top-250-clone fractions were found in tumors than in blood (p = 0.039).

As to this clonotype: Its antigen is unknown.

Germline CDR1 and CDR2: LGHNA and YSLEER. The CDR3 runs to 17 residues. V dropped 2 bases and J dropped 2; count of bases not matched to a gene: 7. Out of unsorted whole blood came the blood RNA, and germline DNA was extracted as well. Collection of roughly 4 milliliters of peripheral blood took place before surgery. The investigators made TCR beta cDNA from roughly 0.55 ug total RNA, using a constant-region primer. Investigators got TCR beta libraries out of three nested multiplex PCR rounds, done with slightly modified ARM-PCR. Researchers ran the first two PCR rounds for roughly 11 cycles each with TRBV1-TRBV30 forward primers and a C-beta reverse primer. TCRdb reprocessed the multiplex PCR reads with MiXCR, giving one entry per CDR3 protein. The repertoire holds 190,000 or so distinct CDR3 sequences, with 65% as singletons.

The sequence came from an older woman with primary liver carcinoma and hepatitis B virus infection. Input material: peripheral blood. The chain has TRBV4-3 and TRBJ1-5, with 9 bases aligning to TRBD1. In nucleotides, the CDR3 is TGCGCCAGCAGCCAAACTACACAGGGGGCCGGCAATCAGCCCCAGCATTTT. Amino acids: CASSQTTQGAGNQPQHF.